This TCR beta chain originates from a study of blood T cell repertoires in COVID-19. CDR3 length: 17 residues. Germline V gene sequence: CDR1 SGHVS, CDR2 FQNEAQ. Trimming at V came to 0 bases and at J to 3 bases, leaving 7 bases not matched to a gene. The repertoire was sequenced with immunoSEQ multiplex PCR; TCRdb's copy has only in-frame clones and lacks some. Of almost 500,000 clones in the sample, around nine tenths were seen once. Sequencing was performed on PBMCs or T cells enriched from blood (not recorded which). The J gene is TRBJ2-5, the V gene TRBV7-8, with 10 nucleotides matching TRBD2. The sequence derives from a woman aged 55-70 years who had recovered from COVID-19. CDR3 DNA sequence: TGTGCCAGCAGCTTAGCGGGGTTTCTAGCGGGGGAAGAGACCCAGTACTTC. Translation gives CASSLAGFLAGEETQYF.